Given below is one T cell receptor beta chain in context. Its antigen is currently unknown. This entry is derived from a study of cytomegalovirus exposure and HLA in healthy donors. Points from the study as a whole: Later analysis demonstrated an association between a missense DCLRE1C variant and TCR beta V- and J-gene trimming.

With 11 bases clipped from V and 12 bases from J, the junction kept 20 bases outside the gene matches. Germline CDR1 MNHEY, CDR2 SMNVEV (reference sequence). There are 17 residues in the CDR3. Primers included in the PCR were 60 Vbeta and 13 Jbeta primers. Under the authors' procedure: Roughly 80 million unique TCR beta chains, roughly 11 million shared, were counted in a later analysis. This table comes from immunoSEQ multiplex PCR, and its TCRdb copy is limited to in-frame clones, with some not included. That table supplies the V and J calls and clone size; D and trimming were determined from the DNA. The table shows approximately 91,000 clones, with 81% occurring only once.

The sequenced material came from PBMCs. The chain joins TRBV27 to TRBJ2-1, with 15 bases matching TRBD2. The receptor was isolated from a human donor in good health. The CDR3 loop reads CAACPGTSGRTVMRQFF. The CDR3, as DNA: TGTGCCGCATGTCCCGGGACTAGCGGGAGGACCGTAATGAGGCAGTTCTTC.